This T cell receptor beta chain was sequenced for a study of blood T cell repertoires in COVID-19. The germline CDR1 and CDR2 sequences are SGHDN and FVKESK. The V segment lost 4 bases and the J segment 6 bases; nucleotides outside the gene matches: 19. The CDR3 contains 18 residues. Per the authors' pipeline: Quantification of nucleated cells was approximated via reference gene primer amplification. Clones were read by immunoSEQ multiplex PCR, and TCRdb kept only the in-frame ones, dropping some. V, J and clone size are those of that table, while D and trimming were read from the DNA. The table includes around 290,000 clones, around 87% detected once.

The sample taken for sequencing was peripheral blood. This sequence joins TRBV14 and TRBJ2-7, with 9 bases fitting TRBD1. This clonotype was obtained from a woman in her fifties or sixties who had recovered from COVID-19. CDR3 protein: CASSRGYPGQGSVFEQYF. As DNA, the CDR3 is TGTGCCAGCAGCCGGGGATATCCGGGACAGGGAAGTGTATTCGAGCAGTACTTC.